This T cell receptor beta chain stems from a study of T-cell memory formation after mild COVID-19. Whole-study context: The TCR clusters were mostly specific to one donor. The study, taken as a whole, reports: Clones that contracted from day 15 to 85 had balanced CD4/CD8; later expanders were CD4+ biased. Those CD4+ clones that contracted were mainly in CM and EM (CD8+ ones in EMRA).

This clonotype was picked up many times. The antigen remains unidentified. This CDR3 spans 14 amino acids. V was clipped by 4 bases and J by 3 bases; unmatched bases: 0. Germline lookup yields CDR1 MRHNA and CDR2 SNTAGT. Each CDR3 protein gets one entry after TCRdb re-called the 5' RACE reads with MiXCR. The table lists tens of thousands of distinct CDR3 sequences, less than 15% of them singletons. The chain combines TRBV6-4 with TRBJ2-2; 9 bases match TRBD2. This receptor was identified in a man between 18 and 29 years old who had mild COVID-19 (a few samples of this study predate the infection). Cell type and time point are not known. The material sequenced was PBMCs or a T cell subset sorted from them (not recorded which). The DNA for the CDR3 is TGTGCCAGCAGTGCTAGCGGGGACACCGGGGAGCTGTTTTTT. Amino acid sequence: CASSASGDTGELFF.